This TCR beta chain was identified during a study of T cell repertoires in cytomegalovirus infection. This clonotype was counted once. This CDR3 is built from 15 residues. Trimming removed 5 bases from V and 6 bases from J; junction bases left unmatched: 5. Germline V CDR1 and CDR2: ENHRY, SYGVKD. A single record per CDR3 protein comes from TCRdb applying MiXCR to the reads. Of approximately 750,000 distinct CDR3 sequences in the sample, 35% were seen once. Input material: PBMCs. The chain employs TRBV10-3 and TRBJ1-6; 9 positions agree with TRBD1. The receptor comes from a human donor in good health (CMV status not recorded). Some clones in this sample may be carry-over from other donors' samples. For the CDR3, the DNA is TGTGCCATCAGTAAGACAGGGGGTATTAATTCACCCCTCCACTTT. The encoded protein is CAISKTGGINSPLHF.